The clone carrying this T cell receptor (beta chain) was counted only a few times. The antigen is undetermined. An absence of ophthalmopathy progression within 18 months meant stable Graves' hyperthyroidism. The source of the PBMCs was around 10 ml of fresh peripheral blood. Regions amplified from RNA transcripts were the TCR beta CDR3 regions. HTBI primers were used for first-round RT-PCR of the TCR CDR3. Each CDR3 protein gets one entry after TCRdb re-called the multiplex PCR reads with MiXCR. The sample has around 600,000 distinct CDR3 sequences, 15% to 17% seen once. This CDR3 has 10 residues. Germline V lookup: CDR1 WSHSY, CDR2 SAAADI. The V gene lost 10 bases and the J gene lost 4 bases, with 5 bases spanning the gap. The source of the sample is a study of T cells in Graves' hyperthyroidism and ophthalmopathy. Whole-study results and caveats: Ophthalmopathy was distinguished from stable hyperthyroidism by 13 V-J signatures. Blood also carried most thyroid clonotypes expanded above 0.001.

The chain uses TRBV10-2 and TRBJ2-1; no firm D call. The clonotype comes from a woman in her thirties with Graves' hyperthyroidism. The sample taken for sequencing was blood. The CDR3 DNA reads TGCGCCACCAAGTACAATGAGCAGTTCTTC. Translated, it gives CATKYNEQFF.